These T cell receptor beta chains were read from a single sample in a study of OX40 agonist ivuxolimab in advanced cancers. This table comes from immunoSEQ multiplex PCR, and its TCRdb copy is limited to in-frame clones, with some not included. The table records tens of thousands of clones, just over 85% of them present only once. The sequenced sample was CD4+ or CD8+ T cells sorted from blood, obtained in a trial of the OX40 agonist ivuxolimab. These TCRs come from an adult with an advanced solid tumor such as melanoma, head and neck, liver or kidney cancer. Both conserved end residues are part of each CDR3. Each record gives: clone size, D gene, V gene, J gene, CDR3 DNA, CDR3 protein. D genes are given only for firm matches. For some rows the clone size is stated as once, few or many, or as a class when expanded; others skip it.

>-|-|TRBV5-1|TRBJ1-4
TGCGCCAGCAGCTTGGGTATTGGCAGGGCTGATGAAAAACTGTTTTTT
CASSLGIGRADEKLFF
>-|TRBD2|TRBV10-1|TRBJ2-3
TGCGCCAGCTCCCAGCCTGGGGTAGCGGGAGATAAGAGGTGGGGGGGAGATACGCAGTATTTT
CASSQPGVAGDKRWGGDTQYF
>few|-|TRBV19|TRBJ2-7
TGTGCCAGTAGTATGGGTGGGCAGACGTTCTACGAGCAGTACTTC
CASSMGGQTFYEQYF
>-|TRBD1|TRBV7-8|TRBJ1-2
TGTGCCAGCAGCTTAGTTGACAGGGGGGCTTCCACCTTC
CASSLVDRGASTF
>-|-|TRBV30|TRBJ2-1
TGTGCCTGGAGCCGGGGTAAGTGGTCCTACAATGAGCAGTTCTTC
CAWSRGKWSYNEQFF
>-|TRBD1|TRBV5-1|TRBJ1-2
TGCGCCAGCAGCTACACAGGGGGAGAGGGCTACACCTTC
CASSYTGGEGYTF
>few|-|TRBV6-5|TRBJ1-2
TGTGCCAGCAAGGAGACAGTCAACTATGGCTACACCTTC
CASKETVNYGYTF
>-|TRBD1|TRBV6-6|TRBJ1-5
TGTGCCAGCAGTTACCGACAGGGGCCCGACAATCAGCCCCAGCATTTT
CASSYRQGPDNQPQHF
>-|TRBD1|TRBV18|TRBJ1-5
TGTGCCAGCTCACCGGACAGGGGGCAGGGGCAGCCCCAGCATTTT
CASSPDRGQGQPQHF
>-|-|TRBV6-6|TRBJ1-1
TGTGCCGGCAGTTACACTGACTCTGAAGCTTTCTTT
CAGSYTDSEAFF
>-|-|TRBV6-4|TRBJ1-4
TGTGCCAGCAATCCCAGCTTTCATACCCCCCACCTGGCAACTAATGAAAAACTGTTTTTT
CASNPSFHTPHLATNEKLFF
>-|-|TRBV21-1|TRBJ2-5
TGTGCCAGCAGCAAACAAACTGAGGATGGAGAGACCCAGTACTTC
CASSKQTEDGETQYF
>few|-|TRBV13|TRBJ2-2
TGTGCCAGCAGCTTAAGGGGAGTAGGTACCGGGGAGCTGTTTTTT
CASSLRGVGTGELFF
>-|-|TRBV11-3|TRBJ1-1
TGTGCCAGCAGCTTAGAGCCGGTGAACACTGAAGCTTTCTTT
CASSLEPVNTEAFF
>-|TRBD2|TRBV4-2|TRBJ2-5
TGTGCCAGCAGCCAAGTTGAGGCTAGCGGGGGGGAGACCCAGTACTTC
CASSQVEASGGETQYF
>-|TRBD1|TRBV30|TRBJ1-2
TGTGCCTGGAGAGGGACCGGGACAGCGATTTATGGCTACACCTTC
CAWRGTGTAIYGYTF
>-|-|TRBV5-1|TRBJ2-1
TGCGCCAGCAGCTTGGCCGAGGAGTCCTACCTCTACAATGAGCAGTTCTTC
CASSLAEESYLYNEQFF
>once|-|TRBV6-6|TRBJ1-4
TGTGCCAGCAGTATCAGACAGGCAACTAATGAAAAACTGTTTTTT
CASSIRQATNEKLFF
>few|-|TRBV9|TRBJ1-1
TGTGCCAGCAGCGTGGGGAGCCAGAACACTGAAGCTTTCTTT
CASSVGSQNTEAFF
>-|TRBD1|TRBV30|TRBJ1-2
TGTGCCTGGGTCGGGACAGGGTTCTATGGCTACACCTTC
CAWVGTGFYGYTF
>-|-|TRBV4-3|TRBJ2-7
TGCGCCAGCAGCCAGGACGGATACTACGAGCAGTACTTC
CASSQDGYYEQYF
>-|TRBD1|TRBV18|TRBJ2-3
TGTGCCAGCTCACGGGCAGGGGGCGACCCAGATACGCAGTATTTT
CASSRAGGDPDTQYF
>once|-|TRBV7-2|TRBJ1-2
TGTGCCAGCAGCTTAGATTCAGGGCCCTATGGCTACACCTTC
CASSLDSGPYGYTF
>-|TRBD1|TRBV5-1|TRBJ2-1
TGCGCCAGCCGACAGGGTCGGAGTAACAATGAGCAGTTCTTC
CASRQGRSNNEQFF
>many|-|TRBV7-2|TRBJ2-3
TGTGCCAGCAGCTCCCGTGGCGTGCGTGATACGCAGTATTTT
CASSSRGVRDTQYF
>-|-|TRBV7-3|TRBJ2-2
TGTGCCAGCAGCTTATCAGGCAAGGGGGGCGCAACCGGGGAGCTGTTTTTT
CASSLSGKGGATGELFF
>-|-|TRBV21-1|TRBJ1-2
TGTGCCAGCAGCACCGGGACAGGGTATGGCTACTATGGCTACACCTTC
CASSTGTGYGYYGYTF
>-|TRBD1|TRBV19|TRBJ2-1
TGTGCCAGTAGTATAACAGGGGGGAATGAGCAGTTCTTC
CASSITGGNEQFF
>-|-|TRBV7-8|TRBJ2-7
TGTGCCAGCAGCTTAGACTCGCAATCCTACGAGCAGTACTTC
CASSLDSQSYEQYF
>once|-|TRBV7-9|TRBJ1-2
TGTGCCAGCAGCCCCCGAGAGGTCTATGGCTACACCTTC
CASSPREVYGYTF
>-|-|TRBV5-6|TRBJ1-5
TGTGCCAGCAGCTTGAAAAATTACCGTGGAAATCAGCCCCAGCATTTT
CASSLKNYRGNQPQHF
>-|-|TRBV2|TRBJ2-5
TGTGCCAGCAGTGAAGCGCTTCGGCAGATACAAGAGACCCAGTACTTC
CASSEALRQIQETQYF
>-|-|TRBV7-2|TRBJ1-1
TGTGCCAGCAGCTTTGGTACTGAAGCTTTCTTT
CASSFGTEAFF
>-|TRBD1|TRBV19|TRBJ2-7
TGTGCCAGTAGTATTGGGGACAGCCGCTACGAGCAGTACTTC
CASSIGDSRYEQYF
>-|TRBD1|TRBV19|TRBJ1-1
TGTGCCAGTAGTTCCAACAGGGGGGAAGCTTTCTTT
CASSSNRGEAFF
>-|-|TRBV28|TRBJ1-3
TGTGCCAGCAGGCCGGGAGGCCCTGGAAACACCATATATTTT
CASRPGGPGNTIYF
>-|-|TRBV27|TRBJ1-1
TGTGCCAGCAGTTTCAGGACGGGTCAAGCGAGGGACACTGAAGCTTTCTTT
CASSFRTGQARDTEAFF
>-|-|TRBV7-9|TRBJ1-1
TGTGCCATCGCCCCCGGGGGTTTGGACACTGAAGCTTTCTTT
CAIAPGGLDTEAFF
>-|TRBD2|TRBV5-1|TRBJ2-2
TGCGCCAGCAGCTTAGGAATAGCGGGAGCCCCGGGCACCGGGGAGCTGTTTTTT
CASSLGIAGAPGTGELFF
>-|-|TRBV7-9|TRBJ1-5
TGTGCCAGCAGCCAAGCAGCCTTTGGTGATCAGCCCCAGCATTTT
CASSQAAFGDQPQHF
>-|TRBD2|TRBV6-5|TRBJ2-1
TGTGCCAGCAGGAGCGGGGGGGCGCAATACAATGAGCAGTTCTTC
CASRSGGAQYNEQFF
>-|TRBD2|TRBV7-3|TRBJ2-2
TGTGCCAGCAGTGGACTAGCGGGAACAACCGGGGAGCTGTTTTTT
CASSGLAGTTGELFF
>-|-|TRBV7-9|TRBJ2-7
TGTGCCAGCAGCGCGGGGAACAGGGGCTACGAGCAGTACTTC
CASSAGNRGYEQYF
>once|TRBD1|TRBV7-9|TRBJ2-1
TGTGCCAGCAGCTATTCAGGGGGAAATGAGCAGTTCTTC
CASSYSGGNEQFF
>-|TRBD1|TRBV10-3|TRBJ2-5
TGTGCCATCAGAGGGCCAACAGGGGATAAGACCCAGTACTTC
CAIRGPTGDKTQYF
>-|-|TRBV27|TRBJ1-2
TGTGCCAGCAGTTTAGGGGGTCGGTATGGCTACACCTTC
CASSLGGRYGYTF
>-|-|TRBV5-5|TRBJ1-1
TGTGCCAGCAGCCGGACCGGGAGGGTGGCATCTGAAGCTTTCTTT
CASSRTGRVASEAFF
>-|-|TRBV4-1|TRBJ2-1
TGCGCCAGCAGCCAAGATCAAAGGCTCGGCCCCTACAATGAGCAGTTCTTC
CASSQDQRLGPYNEQFF
>-|TRBD2|TRBV2|TRBJ2-2
TGTGCAAGTTCTTGGGGCGGGAGTAACACCGGGGAGCTGTTTTTT
CASSWGGSNTGELFF
>-|-|TRBV10-3|TRBJ1-1
TGTGCCATCAGTGACGGGGGGACACTAATGAACACTGAAGCTTTCTTT
CAISDGGTLMNTEAFF
>-|TRBD1|TRBV7-6|TRBJ2-3
TGTGCCAGCAGCCGCGTAGGGACAGGGTTCACAGATACGCAGTATTTT
CASSRVGTGFTDTQYF
>-|-|TRBV30|TRBJ2-3
TGTGCCTGGCAGAGCACAGATACGCAGTATTTT
CAWQSTDTQYF